The 14 T cell receptor beta chains below all came from one sample that was sequenced in a study of Ad26.COV2.S vaccination and SARS-CoV-2 variants. The treatment denotes: roughly 20 received Ad26.COV2.S at low or high dose, single or two shots; about 5 received placebo; per-sample allocation not given. Vaccine and placebo recipients were sampled on day 63 after the first injection. The data were produced by immunoSEQ multiplex PCR, yet TCRdb's version contains in-frame clones alone and is incomplete. The repertoire holds about 420,000 clones, with roughly 90% as singletons. Here the sequenced sample was peripheral blood, taken in a trial of Ad26.COV2.S vaccine versus placebo. The receptors come from a person between 18 and 65 years old who received the Ad26.COV2.S COVID-19 vaccine or a placebo.

The V and J genes are TRBV19 and TRBJ2-2; D is perhaps TRBD2 (5 bases). Germline CDR1 is LNHDA and CDR2 is SQIVND (reference sequence). The CDR3 has 13 residues. Trimming pared 3 bases from V and 6 bases from J, leaving 8 bases between. The CDR3 reads CASSITGAGELFF. The DNA for the CDR3 is TGTGCCAGTAGTATTACCGGGGCCGGGGAGCTGTTTTTT.

The CDR3 spells CASSFSTSDTQYF. Here the CDR3 DNA reads TGTGCCAGCAGCTTTTCAACGTCAGATACGCAGTATTTT. The chain uses TRBV7-3 and TRBJ2-3; D ambiguous. V was pared by 3 bases and J by 4 bases, with 8 bases between. Germline values: CDR1 SGHTA, CDR2 FQGTGA. The CDR3 length is 13 residues.

The V call is TRBV19, the J call TRBJ2-6; D gene uncertain. V lost 5 bases and J lost 13, with 12 bases in between. Looked up from germline, CDR1 is LNHDA and CDR2 is SQIVND (reference sequence). The CDR3 has 12 amino acids. The CDR3 loop is CASSDHQLVLTF. The CDR3 DNA reads TGTGCCAGTAGTGACCACCAGTTGGTCCTGACTTTC.

V usage is TRBV4-3 and J usage is TRBJ1-4; D may be TRBD1 (6 bases). Germline V gene sequence: CDR1 LGHNA, CDR2 YSLEER. There are 12 residues in the CDR3. V was trimmed by 3 bases and J by 7 bases, leaving 6 bases between them. The CDR3 loop is CASSQDSEKLFF. Here the CDR3 DNA reads TGCGCCAGCAGCCAGGACAGTGAAAAACTGTTTTTT.

This clone was detected a few times. The V and J genes are TRBV7-9 and TRBJ1-4; D remains ambiguous. Trimming pared 5 bases from V and 8 bases from J, leaving 18 bases between. Germline V CDR1 and CDR2: SEHNR, FQNEAQ (reference sequence). This CDR3 spans 15 amino acids. The CDR3 DNA is TGTGCCAGCAGCGACGCTGGAGCCGATGACGAAAAACTGTTTTTT. It encodes CASSDAGADDEKLFF.

This chain joins TRBV14 and TRBJ1-2; 7 bases match TRBD1. The CDR3 covers 15 residues. Unmatched junction bases numbered 9, after V lost 4 bases and J lost 4 bases. Germline CDR1 is SGHDN and CDR2 is FVKESK. The DNA of the CDR3 is TGTGCCAGCAGCCCAGGAAGGGGGCGAGTCTATGGCTACACCTTC. Amino acids: CASSPGRGRVYGYTF.

On this clone: A read error may account for a junction end that differs from germline. The chain joins TRBV7-7 to TRBJ2-6; the match to TRBD1 covers 7 bases. Germline assignment: CDR1 SSHAT and CDR2 FNYEAQ (reference sequence). The CDR3 consists of 15 residues. CDR3 sequence reads: CASSPGTAGANVLTF. As DNA, the CDR3 is TGTGCTAGCAGCCCCGGGACAGCTGGGGCCAACGTCCTGACTTTC. The full variable domain, completed using reference TRBV7-7 and TRBJ2-6, is GAGVSQSPRYKVTKRGQDVTLRCDPISSHATLYWYQQALGQGPEFLTYFNYEAQPDKSGLPSDRFSAERPEGSISTLTIQRTEQRDSAMYRCASSPGTAGANVLTFGAGSRLTVL.

V usage is TRBV9 and J usage is TRBJ1-3, with D possibly TRBD1 on 6 matching bases. The CDR3 extends over 15 amino acids. V was clipped by 2 bases and J by 7 bases, with 16 bases between them. The germline gives CDR1 SGDLS, CDR2 YYNGEE. The CDR3 coding sequence is TGTGCCAGCAGCGTCATCGCAGGGGAAGTCAACACCATATATTTT. Protein product: CASSVIAGEVNTIYF. Drawing the rest from reference TRBV9 and TRBJ1-3, the complete variable domain is DSGVTQTPKHLITATGQRVTLRCSPRSGDLSVYWYQQSLDQGLQFLIQYYNGEERAKGNILERFSAQQFPDLHSELNLSSLELGDSALYFCASSVIAGEVNTIYFGEGSWLTVV.

V and J are TRBV5-5 and TRBJ2-7; weak D call: TRBD2 (5 bases). Trimming shortened V by 2 bases and J by 0 bases, and 9 bases separated the two germline ends. This CDR3 comprises 14 residues. Germline values: CDR1 SGHKS, CDR2 YYEKEE (reference sequence). CDR3 protein: CASSLSGSSYEQYF. In DNA form, the CDR3 reads TGTGCCAGCAGCTTAAGCGGCAGCTCCTACGAGCAGTACTTC.

This clone was recorded only once. The chain carries TRBV4-3 and TRBJ2-2; D is possibly TRBD1 or TRBD2 (6 bases each). V dropped 1 base and J dropped 5 bases, with 11 bases sitting between them. The CDR3 is 15 amino acids. The germline V gene encodes CDR1 LGHNA and CDR2 YSLEER. CDR3 nucleotides: TGCGCCAGCAGCCAAGGGGGGGCGTTTACCGGGGAGCTGTTTTTT. Encoded protein: CASSQGGAFTGELFF.

The chain carries TRBV5-6 and TRBJ2-2, with D unresolved. The CDR3 loop spans 14 amino acids. V shed 4 bases and J shed 1 base, with 8 bases lying between them. Germline V gives CDR1 SGHDT, CDR2 YYEEEE. CDR3 sequence (DNA): TGTGCCAGCAGCAGGGAAAGGAACACCGGGGAGCTGTTTTTT. Translation: CASSRERNTGELFF.

This clone was found a few times. The V and J genes are TRBV7-3 and TRBJ1-2; D is unclear. The CDR3 sequence is 15 residues long. Germline CDR1 SGHTA, CDR2 FQGTGA. With 1 base removed from V and 3 bases from J, the gap between germline ends came to 12 bases. The CDR3 sequence is CASSLIGVSDYGYTF. The CDR3 region has the DNA TGTGCCAGCAGCTTAATCGGAGTCTCGGACTATGGCTACACCTTC. Looking up the rest from reference TRBV7-3 and TRBJ1-2 gives the full variable domain: GAGVSQTPSNKVTEKGKYVELRCDPISGHTALYWYRQSLGQGPEFLIYFQGTGAADDSGLPNDRFFAVRPEGSVSTLKIQRTERGDSAVYLCASSLIGVSDYGYTFGSGTRLTVV.

This chain connects TRBV5-6 to TRBJ2-5, with TRBD1 matching over 9 bases. The CDR3 has 14 amino acids. The germline V gene encodes CDR1 SGHDT and CDR2 YYEEEE. Germline trimming cut 0 bases from V and 3 bases from J; bases unmatched to any gene: 0. CDR3 loop: CASSLGDREETQYF. CDR3 nucleotide sequence: TGTGCCAGCAGCTTGGGGGACAGGGAAGAGACCCAGTACTTC.

The V gene is TRBV6-5, the J gene TRBJ2-2, with D maybe TRBD1 (5 bases). CDR1 and CDR2 (germline): MNHEY, SVGAGI. The CDR3 spans 13 residues. V was shortened by 7 bases and J by 1 base, with 7 bases between the two germline ends. The DNA for the CDR3 is TGTGCCAGCACCACAGGGAACACCGGGGAGCTGTTTTTT. Amino acid sequence: CASTTGNTGELFF.